This TCR beta chain was captured by sequencing in a study of blood T cell repertoires in COVID-19. The length of the CDR3 is 14 residues. The V gene lost 2 bases and the J gene lost 7 bases, with 13 bases spanning the gap. Per germline, CDR1 KGHSH and CDR2 LQKENI. The study drew participants aged about 18 to 89 years from approximately 25 US areas. Cohorts were assigned according to the clinical history that participants reported. This clone was seen only once. Per the original data handling: Reference gene primer amplification gave estimated nucleated cell counts. Clones were read by immunoSEQ multiplex PCR, and TCRdb kept only the in-frame ones, dropping some. Clone size and the V and J calls come from that table; the DNA yielded D and trimming. In the table there are 55,000 to 70,000 clones, more than 70% of which are singletons.

This receptor was taken from a woman in her forties who had recovered from COVID-19. Sequencing input: PBMCs or T cells enriched from blood (not recorded which). V is TRBV18 and J is TRBJ2-3; the D is unclear. CDR3 nucleotide sequence: TGTGCCAGCTCACCATGGCAGGCTTCGAATACGCAGTATTTT. Protein product: CASSPWQASNTQYF.